This T cell receptor (beta chain) was recorded in a study of cytomegalovirus exposure and HLA in healthy donors. Study-level findings and limits: Across donors, most TCRs were seen rarely, yet some public ones were widespread.

PCR was performed using 60 Vbeta and 13 Jbeta primers. Sequencing used immunoSEQ multiplex PCR; TCRdb keeps in-frame clones, though not all of them. The sample shows around 130,000 clones, 61% of them seen only once. With respect to this clone: Its specificity is not known.

The receptor was isolated from a male donor in good health and CMV-seronegative. Sequencing was performed on PBMCs.

The CDR3 here is CASSLAVSGENFDYGYTF. CDR3 nucleotides: TGTGCCAGCAGCTTAGCAGTGTCAGGTGAGAACTTCGACTATGGCTACACCTTC. The chain combines TRBV7-6 with TRBJ1-2; D call uncertain. There are 18 residues in the CDR3. Germline V lookup: CDR1 SGHVS, CDR2 FNYEAQ. The ends were cut back, 0 bases at V and 3 bases at J, with 20 bases in the middle.